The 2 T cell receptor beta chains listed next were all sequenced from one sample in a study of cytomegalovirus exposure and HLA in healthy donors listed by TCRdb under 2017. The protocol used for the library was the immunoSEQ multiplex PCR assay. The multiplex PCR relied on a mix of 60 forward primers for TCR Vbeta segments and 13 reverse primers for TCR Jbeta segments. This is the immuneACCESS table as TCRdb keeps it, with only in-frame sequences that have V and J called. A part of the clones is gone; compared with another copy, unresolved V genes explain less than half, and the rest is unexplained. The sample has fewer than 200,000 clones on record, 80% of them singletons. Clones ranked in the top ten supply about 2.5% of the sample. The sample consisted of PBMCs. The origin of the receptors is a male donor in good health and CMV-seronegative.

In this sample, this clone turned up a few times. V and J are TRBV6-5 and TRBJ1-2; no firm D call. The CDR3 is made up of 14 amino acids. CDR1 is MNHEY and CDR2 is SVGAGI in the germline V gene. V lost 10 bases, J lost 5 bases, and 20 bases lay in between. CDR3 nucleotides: TGTGCCACCCGCCTAGCCAGACGGCCGTATGGCTACACCTTC. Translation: CATRLARRPYGYTF.

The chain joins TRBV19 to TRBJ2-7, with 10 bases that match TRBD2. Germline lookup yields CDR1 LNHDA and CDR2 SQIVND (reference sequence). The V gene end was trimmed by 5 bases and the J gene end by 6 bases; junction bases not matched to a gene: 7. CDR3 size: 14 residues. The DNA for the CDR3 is TGTGCCAGTAGTGTTAGCGGGGGGTCTGGCGAGCAGTACTTC. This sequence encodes CASSVSGGSGEQYF. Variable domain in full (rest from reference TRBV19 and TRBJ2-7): DGGITQSPKYLFRKEGQNVTLSCEQNLNHDAMYWYRQDPGQGLRLIYYSQIVNDFQKGDIAEGYSVSREKKESFPLTVTSAQKNPTAFYLCASSVSGGSGEQYFGPGTRLTVT.